These 7 T cell receptor beta chains came from one sample sequenced in a study of cytomegalovirus exposure and HLA in healthy donors. Produced via immunoSEQ multiplex PCR; TCRdb's table is partial and in-frame only. The data hold 45,000 to 65,000 clones, with approximately 90% observed a single time. What was sequenced was PBMCs. Receptors originate from a woman younger than 30 in good health and CMV-seropositive.

The V gene is TRBV7-9, the J gene TRBJ1-4, with a weak D call TRBD1 (5 bases). CDR3 length: 16 residues. Germline CDR1 SEHNR, CDR2 FQNEAQ (reference sequence). The V gene lost 2 bases and the J gene lost 3 bases, with 13 bases spanning the gap. The CDR3 spells CASSLRLDTPNEKLFF. The DNA for the CDR3 is TGTGCCAGCAGCTTAAGGCTGGACACCCCTAATGAAAAACTGTTTTTT. Combining the CDR3 with reference TRBV7-9 and TRBJ1-4 gives the whole variable domain DTGVSQNPRHKITKRGQNVTFRCDPISEHNRLYWYRQTLGQGPEFLTYFQNEAQLEKSRLLSDRFSAERPKGSFSTLEIQRTEQGDSAMYLCASSLRLDTPNEKLFFGSGTQLSVL.

This clone was counted a single time. The chain recombines TRBV5-6 with TRBJ2-5, with TRBD2 identical over 8 bases. The V segment lost 3 bases and the J segment 7 bases; nucleotides outside the gene matches: 5. The CDR3 has 13 amino acids. Germline loops: CDR1 SGHDT, CDR2 YYEEEE. The CDR3 sequence: CASSSGGVGTQYF. The CDR3 region has the DNA TGTGCCAGCAGCTCGGGGGGGGTCGGGACCCAGTACTTC.

V usage is TRBV6-5 and J usage is TRBJ1-2; 8 nucleotides align to TRBD1. Germline-derived CDR1 and CDR2 are MNHEY and SVGAGI. The V gene end was trimmed by 5 bases and the J gene end by 6 bases; junction bases not matched to a gene: 5. The CDR3 consists of 13 residues. In DNA form, the CDR3 reads TGTGCCAGCAGTGGGGACAGGATCGATGGCTACACCTTC. Residues: CASSGDRIDGYTF.

The chain combines TRBV5-1 with TRBJ2-2; TRBD1 matches 10 bases. Germline V CDR1 and CDR2: SGHRS, YFSETQ. The V and J ends lost 4 bases and 3 bases, in that order; junction bases with no gene match: 3. The CDR3 covers 15 residues. CDR3 coding DNA: TGCGCCAGCAGCCAAGACAGGGGGCACACCGGGGAGCTGTTTTTT. The encoded protein is CASSQDRGHTGELFF. The full variable domain, in which reference TRBV5-1 and TRBJ2-2 provide the parts outside the CDR3, is KAGVTQTPRYLIKTRGQQVTLSCSPISGHRSVSWYQQTPGQGLQFLFEYFSETQRNKGNFPGRFSGRQFSNSRSEMNVSTLELGDSALYLCASSQDRGHTGELFFGEGSRLTVL.

The chain links TRBV6-5 to TRBJ2-2, with TRBD2 matching 8 bases. V shed 8 bases, J shed 2 bases, and the junction held 7 bases outside the gene matches. CDR3 length: 15 residues. The germline gives CDR1 MNHEY, CDR2 SVGAGI. Written as DNA, the CDR3 is TGTGCCAGCCGCAACGGGGGGGCCAACACCGGGGAGCTGTTTTTT. Encoded protein: CASRNGGANTGELFF.

This clone was observed a handful of times. CDR3 protein: CASSQGVGGVYNEQFF. The CDR3 DNA reads TGTGCCAGCAGCCAAGGGGTCGGGGGGGTCTACAATGAGCAGTTCTTC. The chain links TRBV4-2 to TRBJ2-1; TRBD2 matches 8 bases. Germline CDR1 is LGHNA and CDR2 is YNFKEQ. The ends lost 1 base at V and 3 bases at J; junction bases unmatched: 5. The CDR3 sequence is 16 residues long.

The chain is built from TRBV30 and TRBJ2-4; 13 positions match TRBD2. This CDR3 is 14 amino acids long. CDR1 is GTSNPN, CDR2 SVGIG, per germline (reference sequence). J was trimmed by 7 bases and V by 3 bases; bases with no gene match: 3. The CDR3 DNA follows: TGTGCCTGGAGCGGACTAGCGGGGGTGAACATTCAGTACTTC. It encodes CAWSGLAGVNIQYF.